This T cell receptor beta chain is drawn from a study of human T cells and chemical hapten exposure. Time point reported: pre-sensitization, week 0. Sample treatment: therapeutic diphenylcyclopropenone sensitization with weekly scalp DPC. This clonotype was detected ten times or more. TCRdb analysed the RACE reads with MiXCR anew, one entry per CDR3 protein. The sample has a few hundred thousand distinct CDR3 sequences, roughly 8% seen once. Trimming took 6 bases from V and 6 from J, leaving 18 bases between them. CDR1 is SGHTA and CDR2 is FQGNSA in the germline V gene. This CDR3 region has 15 residues.

The receptor was isolated from a man between 18 and 35 years old with alopecia areata. Some clones in this sample may be carry-over from other donors' samples. The rearrangement joins TRBV7-2 to TRBJ1-5; D perhaps matches TRBD1 (6 bases). Sequencing was performed on whole blood, taken in connection with sensitization to the hapten diphenylcyclopropenone (DPC). The CDR3 bases are TGTGCCAGCAGTTTCTCCGGGGGGCTCGGTCAGCCCCAGCATTTT. It translates to CASSFSGGLGQPQHF.